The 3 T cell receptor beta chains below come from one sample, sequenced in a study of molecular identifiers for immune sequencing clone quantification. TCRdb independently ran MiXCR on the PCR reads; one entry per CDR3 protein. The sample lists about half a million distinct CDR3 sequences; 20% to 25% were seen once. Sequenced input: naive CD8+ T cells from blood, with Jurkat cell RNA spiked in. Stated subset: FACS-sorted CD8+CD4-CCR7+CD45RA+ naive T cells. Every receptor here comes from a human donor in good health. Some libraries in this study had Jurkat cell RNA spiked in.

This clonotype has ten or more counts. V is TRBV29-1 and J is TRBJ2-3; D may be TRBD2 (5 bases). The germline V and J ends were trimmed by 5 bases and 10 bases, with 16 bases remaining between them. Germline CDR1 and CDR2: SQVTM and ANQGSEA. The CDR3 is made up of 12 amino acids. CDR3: CSVRELEGAQYF. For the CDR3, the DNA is TGCAGCGTTCGCGAGCTCGAGGGTGCGCAGTATTTT.

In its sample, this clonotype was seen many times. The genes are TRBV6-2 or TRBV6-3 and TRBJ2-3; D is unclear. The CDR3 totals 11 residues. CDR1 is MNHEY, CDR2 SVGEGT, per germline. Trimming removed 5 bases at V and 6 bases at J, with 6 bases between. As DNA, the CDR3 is TGTGCCAGCAGTAACCCGGATACGCAGTATTTT. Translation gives CASSNPDTQYF.

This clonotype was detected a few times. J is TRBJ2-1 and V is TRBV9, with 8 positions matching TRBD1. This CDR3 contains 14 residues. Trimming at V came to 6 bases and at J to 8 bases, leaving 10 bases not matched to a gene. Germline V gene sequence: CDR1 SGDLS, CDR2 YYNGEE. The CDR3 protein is CASNPTGGSYEQFF. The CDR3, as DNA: TGTGCCAGCAACCCAACAGGGGGGTCTTATGAGCAGTTCTTC.